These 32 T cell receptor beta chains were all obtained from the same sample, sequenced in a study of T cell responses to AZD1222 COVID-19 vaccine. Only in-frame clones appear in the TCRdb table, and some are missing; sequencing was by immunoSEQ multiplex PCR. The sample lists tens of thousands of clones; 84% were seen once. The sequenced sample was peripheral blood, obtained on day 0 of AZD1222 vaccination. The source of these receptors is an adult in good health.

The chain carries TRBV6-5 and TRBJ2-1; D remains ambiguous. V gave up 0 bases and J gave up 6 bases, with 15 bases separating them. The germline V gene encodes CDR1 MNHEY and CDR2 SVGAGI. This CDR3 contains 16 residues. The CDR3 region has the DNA TGTGCCAGCAGTTACTCGAGCACGGGTCCTTTCAATGAGCAGTTCTTC. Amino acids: CASSYSSTGPFNEQFF.

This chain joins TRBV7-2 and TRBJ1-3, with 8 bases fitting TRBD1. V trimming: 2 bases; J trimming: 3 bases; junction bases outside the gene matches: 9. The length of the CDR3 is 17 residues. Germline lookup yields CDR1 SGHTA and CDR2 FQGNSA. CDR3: CASSLSFDRGNGNTIYF. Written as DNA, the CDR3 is TGTGCCAGCAGCTTATCCTTCGACAGGGGAAATGGAAACACCATATATTTT.

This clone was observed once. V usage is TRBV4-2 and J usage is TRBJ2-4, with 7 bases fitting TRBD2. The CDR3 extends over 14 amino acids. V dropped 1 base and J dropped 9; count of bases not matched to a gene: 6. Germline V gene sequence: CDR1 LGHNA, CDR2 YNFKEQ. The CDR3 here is CASSQGTSVGIQYF. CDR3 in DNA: TGTGCCAGCAGCCAAGGCACTAGCGTAGGCATTCAGTACTTC.

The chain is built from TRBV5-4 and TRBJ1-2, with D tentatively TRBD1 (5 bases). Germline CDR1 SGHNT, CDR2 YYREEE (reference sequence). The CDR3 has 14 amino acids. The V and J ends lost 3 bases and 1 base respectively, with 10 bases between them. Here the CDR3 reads CASSSDTYNYGYTF. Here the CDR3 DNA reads TGTGCCAGCAGCTCGGACACTTATAACTATGGCTACACCTTC.

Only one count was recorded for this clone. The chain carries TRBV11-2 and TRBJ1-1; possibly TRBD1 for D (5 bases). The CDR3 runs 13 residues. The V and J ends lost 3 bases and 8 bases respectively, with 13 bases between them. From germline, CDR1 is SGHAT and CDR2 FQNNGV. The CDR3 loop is CASSLDTRAEAFF. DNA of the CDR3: TGTGCCAGCAGCTTGGACACCAGAGCCGAAGCTTTCTTT.

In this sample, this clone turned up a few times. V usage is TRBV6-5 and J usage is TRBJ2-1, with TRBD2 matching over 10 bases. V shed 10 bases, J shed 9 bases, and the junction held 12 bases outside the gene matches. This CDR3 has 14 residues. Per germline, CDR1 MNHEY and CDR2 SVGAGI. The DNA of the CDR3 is TGTGCCATCTATAATAGCGGGGGGAAGACTGAGCAGTTCTTC. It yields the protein CAIYNSGGKTEQFF.

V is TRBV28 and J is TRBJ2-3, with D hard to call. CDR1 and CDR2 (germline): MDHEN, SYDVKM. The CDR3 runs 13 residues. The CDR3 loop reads CASWATSTDTQYF. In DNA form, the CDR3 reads TGTGCTAGTTGGGCAACTAGCACAGATACGCAGTATTTT.

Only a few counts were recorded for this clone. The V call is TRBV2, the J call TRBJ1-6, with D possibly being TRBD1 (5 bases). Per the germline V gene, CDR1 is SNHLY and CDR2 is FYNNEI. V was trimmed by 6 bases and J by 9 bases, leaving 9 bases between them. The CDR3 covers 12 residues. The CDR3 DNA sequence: TGTGCCAGCAGGGGGGTAGGTTCACCCCTCCACTTT. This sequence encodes CASRGVGSPLHF.

CDR3 coding DNA: TGTGCCAGCAGCTCGTTACCCCGGACAGGGAGGTCCTACGAGCAGTACTTC. It encodes CASSSLPRTGRSYEQYF. This chain joins TRBV28 and TRBJ2-7; 8 bases are shared with TRBD1. CDR3 length: 17 residues. V shed 6 bases, J shed 1 base, and the junction held 14 bases outside the gene matches. The germline V gene has CDR1 MDHEN and CDR2 SYDVKM.

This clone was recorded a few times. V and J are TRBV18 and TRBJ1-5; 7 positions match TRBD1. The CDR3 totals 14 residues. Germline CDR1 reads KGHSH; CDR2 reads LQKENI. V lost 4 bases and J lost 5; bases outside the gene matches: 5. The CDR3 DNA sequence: TGTGCCAGCTCACGGGACAGCCAAGATCAGCCCCAGCATTTT. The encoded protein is CASSRDSQDQPQHF.

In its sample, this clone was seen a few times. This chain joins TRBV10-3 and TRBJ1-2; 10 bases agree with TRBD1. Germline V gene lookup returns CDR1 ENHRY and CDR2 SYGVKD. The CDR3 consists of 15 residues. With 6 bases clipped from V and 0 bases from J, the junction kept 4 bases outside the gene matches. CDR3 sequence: CAISSGTGANYGYTF. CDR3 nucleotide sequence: TGTGCCATCAGCTCCGGGACAGGGGCTAACTATGGCTACACCTTC.

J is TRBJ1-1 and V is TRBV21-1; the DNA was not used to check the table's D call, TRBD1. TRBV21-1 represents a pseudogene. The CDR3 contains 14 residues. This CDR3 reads CASSKEQVHTEAFF. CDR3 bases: TGTGCCAGCAGCAAAGAACAGGTCCACACTGAAGCTTTCTTT.

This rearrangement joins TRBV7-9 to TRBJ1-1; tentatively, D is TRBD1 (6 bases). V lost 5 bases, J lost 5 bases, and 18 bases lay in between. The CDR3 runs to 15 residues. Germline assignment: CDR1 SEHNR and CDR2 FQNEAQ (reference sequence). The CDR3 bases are TGTGCCAGCAGCACCTCCGGGGGGGCCGCTACTGAAGCTTTCTTT. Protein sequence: CASSTSGGAATEAFF.

This chain's CDR3 is CASSHTGGNQPQHF. CDR3 sequence (DNA): TGTGCCAGTAGCCACACAGGGGGCAATCAGCCCCAGCATTTT. J is TRBJ1-5 and V is TRBV19; 7 nucleotides agree with TRBD1. The trim removed 6 bases at V and 2 bases at J, leaving 4 bases unmatched. The CDR3 covers 14 residues. Looked up from germline, CDR1 is LNHDA and CDR2 is SQIVND (reference sequence).

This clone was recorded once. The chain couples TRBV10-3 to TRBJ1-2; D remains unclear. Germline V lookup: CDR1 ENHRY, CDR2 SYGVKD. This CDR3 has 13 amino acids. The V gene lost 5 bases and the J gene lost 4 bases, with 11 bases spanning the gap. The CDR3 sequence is CAISLGVFYGYTF. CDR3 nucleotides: TGTGCCATCAGTCTTGGGGTGTTCTATGGCTACACCTTC.

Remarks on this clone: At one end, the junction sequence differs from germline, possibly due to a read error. CDR3 sequence: CASSSSPGRNYGYTF. DNA for the CDR3: TGTGCTAGCAGCTCTAGCCCGGGACGTAACTATGGCTACACCTTC. This sequence joins TRBV7-7 and TRBJ1-2, with D possibly matching TRBD1 (5 bases). This CDR3 is 15 amino acids long. Germline CDR1 and CDR2: SSHAT and FNYEAQ (reference sequence).

CDR3 residues: CASSSDRDTEAFF. As DNA, the CDR3 is TGTGCCAGCAGTTCCGACAGGGACACTGAAGCTTTCTTT. The chain joins TRBV7-3 to TRBJ1-1, with 7 bases fitting TRBD1. After removal of 6 bases from V and 3 bases from J, the junction contained 4 bases not matched to a gene. CDR3 length: 13 amino acids. CDR1 and CDR2 from the germline V gene are SGHTA and FQGTGA.

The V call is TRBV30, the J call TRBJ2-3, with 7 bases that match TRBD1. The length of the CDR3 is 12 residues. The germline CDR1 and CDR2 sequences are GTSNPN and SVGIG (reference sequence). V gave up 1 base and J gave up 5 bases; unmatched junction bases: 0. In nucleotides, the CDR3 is TGTGCCTGGAGTGGACAGGGAGATACGCAGTATTTT. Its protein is CAWSGQGDTQYF.

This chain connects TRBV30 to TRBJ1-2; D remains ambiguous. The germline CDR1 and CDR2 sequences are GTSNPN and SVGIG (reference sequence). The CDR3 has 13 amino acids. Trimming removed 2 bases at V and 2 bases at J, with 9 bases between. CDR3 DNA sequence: TGTGCCTGGAGTATAAGGGTAAACTATGGCTACACCTTC. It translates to CAWSIRVNYGYTF.

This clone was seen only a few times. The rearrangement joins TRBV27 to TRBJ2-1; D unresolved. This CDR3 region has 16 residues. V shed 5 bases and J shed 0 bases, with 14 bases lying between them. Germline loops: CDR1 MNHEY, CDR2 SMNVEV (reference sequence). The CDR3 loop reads CASSGDWTGSYNEQFF. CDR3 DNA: TGTGCCAGCAGTGGGGATTGGACGGGCTCCTACAATGAGCAGTTCTTC.

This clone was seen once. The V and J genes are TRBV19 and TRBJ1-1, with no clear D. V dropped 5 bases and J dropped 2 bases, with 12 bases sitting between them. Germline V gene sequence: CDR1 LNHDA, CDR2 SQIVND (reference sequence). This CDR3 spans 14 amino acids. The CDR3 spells CASSPPGSNTEAFF. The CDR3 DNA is TGTGCCAGTAGTCCCCCAGGCTCCAACACTGAAGCTTTCTTT.

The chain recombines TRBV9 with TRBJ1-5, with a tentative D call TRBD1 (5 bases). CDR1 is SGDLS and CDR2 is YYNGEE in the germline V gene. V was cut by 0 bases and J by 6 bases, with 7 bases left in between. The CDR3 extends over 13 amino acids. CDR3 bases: TGTGCCAGCAGCGTAGCAGGGATTCAGCCCCAGCATTTT. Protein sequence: CASSVAGIQPQHF.

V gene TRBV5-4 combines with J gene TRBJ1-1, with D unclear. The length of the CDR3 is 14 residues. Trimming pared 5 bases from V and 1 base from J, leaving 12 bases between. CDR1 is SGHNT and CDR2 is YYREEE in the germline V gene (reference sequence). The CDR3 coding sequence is TGTGCCAGCAGGGAGACACCCAAGAACACTGAAGCTTTCTTT. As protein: CASRETPKNTEAFF.

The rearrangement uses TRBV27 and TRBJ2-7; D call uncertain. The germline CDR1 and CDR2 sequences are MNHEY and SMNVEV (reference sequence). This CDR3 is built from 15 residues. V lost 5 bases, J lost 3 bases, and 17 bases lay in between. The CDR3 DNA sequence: TGTGCCAGCAGTGTGGGTGGCGCGTCCTACTACGAGCAGTACTTC. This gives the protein CASSVGGASYYEQYF.

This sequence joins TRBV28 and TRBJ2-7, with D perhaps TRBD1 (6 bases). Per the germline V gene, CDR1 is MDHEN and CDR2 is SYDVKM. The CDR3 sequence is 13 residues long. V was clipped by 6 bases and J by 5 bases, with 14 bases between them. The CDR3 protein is CASSNFQGNEQYF. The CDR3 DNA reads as TGTGCCAGCAGCAATTTTCAGGGGAACGAGCAGTACTTC.

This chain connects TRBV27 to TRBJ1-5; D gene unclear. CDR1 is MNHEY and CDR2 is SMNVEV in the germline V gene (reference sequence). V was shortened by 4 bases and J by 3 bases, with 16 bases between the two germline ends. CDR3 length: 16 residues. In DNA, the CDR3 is TGTGCCAGCAGTTCCGCGGCCGGCAGAGACAATCAGCCCCAGCATTTT. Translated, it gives CASSSAAGRDNQPQHF.

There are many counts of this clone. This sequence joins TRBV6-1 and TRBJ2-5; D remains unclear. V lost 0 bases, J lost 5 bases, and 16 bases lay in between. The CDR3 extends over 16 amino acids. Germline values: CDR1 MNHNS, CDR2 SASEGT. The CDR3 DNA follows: TGTGCCAGCAGTGAAGCTGACGTTAAGTCCTGGGAGACCCAGTACTTC. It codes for CASSEADVKSWETQYF.

CDR3 DNA sequence: TGTGCCAGCAGCAACACCCTGAACACTGAAGCTTTCTTT. Its protein is CASSNTLNTEAFF. The chain joins TRBV28 to TRBJ1-1; unclear D gene. Deletions cut 6 bases from V and 0 bases from J, with 8 bases between. The CDR3 extends over 13 amino acids. Germline V gene lookup returns CDR1 MDHEN and CDR2 SYDVKM.

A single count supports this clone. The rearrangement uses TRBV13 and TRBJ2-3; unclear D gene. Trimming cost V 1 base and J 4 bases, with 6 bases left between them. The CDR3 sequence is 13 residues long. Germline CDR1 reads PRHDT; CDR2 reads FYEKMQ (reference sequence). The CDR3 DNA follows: TGTGCCAGCAGCTTAGTGTACTCAGATACGCAGTATTTT. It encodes CASSLVYSDTQYF.

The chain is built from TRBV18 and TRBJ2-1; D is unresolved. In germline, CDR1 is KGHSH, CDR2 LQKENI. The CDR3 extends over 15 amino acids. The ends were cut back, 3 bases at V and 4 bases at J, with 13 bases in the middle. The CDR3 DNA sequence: TGTGCCAGCTCACCGAGCGAAGAGGCTTACAATGAGCAGTTCTTC. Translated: CASSPSEEAYNEQFF.

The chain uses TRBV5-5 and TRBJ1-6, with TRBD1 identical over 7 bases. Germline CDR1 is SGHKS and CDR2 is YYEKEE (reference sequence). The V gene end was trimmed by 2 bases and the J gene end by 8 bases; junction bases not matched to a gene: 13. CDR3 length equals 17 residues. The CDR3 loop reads CASSFILTGDPDSPLHF. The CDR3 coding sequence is TGTGCCAGCAGCTTCATCCTAACAGGGGACCCCGATTCACCCCTCCACTTT.

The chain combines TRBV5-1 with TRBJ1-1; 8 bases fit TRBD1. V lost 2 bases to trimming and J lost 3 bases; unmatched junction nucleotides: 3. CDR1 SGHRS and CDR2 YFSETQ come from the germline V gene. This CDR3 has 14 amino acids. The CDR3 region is CASSFDRGYTEAFF. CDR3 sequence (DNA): TGCGCCAGCAGCTTCGACAGGGGCTACACTGAAGCTTTCTTT.